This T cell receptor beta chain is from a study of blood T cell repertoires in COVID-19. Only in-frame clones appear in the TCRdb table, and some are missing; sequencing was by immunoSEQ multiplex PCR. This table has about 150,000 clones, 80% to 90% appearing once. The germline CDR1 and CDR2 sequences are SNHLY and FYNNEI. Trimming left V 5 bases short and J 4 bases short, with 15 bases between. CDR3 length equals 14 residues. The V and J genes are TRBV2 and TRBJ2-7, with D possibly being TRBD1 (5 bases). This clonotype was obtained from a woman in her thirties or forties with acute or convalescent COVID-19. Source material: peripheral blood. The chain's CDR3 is CASSRQPQFYEQYF. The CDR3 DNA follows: TGTGCCAGCAGTCGACAGCCCCAATTTTACGAGCAGTACTTC.